The rows below give T cell receptor beta chains drawn from one sample of a study of cytomegalovirus exposure and HLA in healthy donors. TCRdb keeps only in-frame clones here, not all; method: immunoSEQ multiplex PCR. The sample shows approximately 180,000 clones, about four fifths of them seen only once. Input material: PBMCs. The receptors were sampled from a man aged 25-45 years in good health and CMV-seropositive. Both conserved end residues are part of each CDR3. A D gene is named only where the DNA matches it firmly. Not all rows give a size; the values are once, few, many and, for expanded clones, a class.

clone_size	v_call	j_call	d_call	cdr3_nt	cdr3_aa
NA	TRBV19	TRBJ1-1	NA	TGTGCCAGTAGTACCCAACGGGACACTGAAGCTTTCTTT	CASSTQRDTEAFF
few	TRBV7-8	TRBJ1-2	NA	TGTGCCAGCAGCCATCACCCAGGGGACCGCCTGTATGGCTACACCTTC	CASSHHPGDRLYGYTF
NA	TRBV10-1	TRBJ2-2	NA	TGCGCCAGCAGTGAGTCCAGGGGGGACACCGGGGAGCTGTTTTTT	CASSESRGDTGELFF
NA	TRBV5-4	TRBJ2-5	NA	TGTGCCAGCAGCCCCCAATTGGGGGGGCGGCGAGAGACCCAGTACTTC	CASSPQLGGRRETQYF
NA	TRBV5-1	TRBJ2-1	NA	TGCGCCAGCAGCCCGACCACAGGGTACAATGAGCAGTTCTTC	CASSPTTGYNEQFF
NA	TRBV6-1	TRBJ1-6	NA	TGTGCCAGCAGTGGCTCGGGTGGCATCTCCTATAATTCCCCCCTCCACTTT	CASSGSGGISYNSPLHF
few	TRBV25-1	TRBJ2-1	TRBD1	TGTGCCAGCAGTGAATTTAGCGGGGACAGGGGGAGCAATGAGCAGTTCTTC	CASSEFSGDRGSNEQFF
NA	TRBV7-9	TRBJ1-4	TRBD1	TGTGCCAGCAGCTTAGCCAGGGGGCCCACTAATGAAAAACTGTTTTTT	CASSLARGPTNEKLFF
NA	TRBV15	TRBJ1-1	NA	TGTGCCACCAGCAGAGATACGATGGCCACTGAAGCTTTCTTT	CATSRDTMATEAFF
many	TRBV6-1	TRBJ2-2	NA	TGTGCCGGCGGGACCGACAACACCGGGGAGCTGTTTTTT	CAGGTDNTGELFF
NA	TRBV10-3	TRBJ1-6	NA	TGTGCCATCAGTGAGTCAGACGGCAGACAGTCTTCACCCCTCCACTTT	CAISESDGRQSSPLHF
NA	TRBV7-9	TRBJ1-5	NA	TGTGCCAGCAGCTTTGACGGGAGTAGCAATCAGCCCCAGCATTTT	CASSFDGSSNQPQHF
NA	TRBV27	TRBJ1-1	NA	TGTGCCAGCAGTTTACTTTTCGGACATGAAGCTTTCTTT	CASSLLFGHEAFF
NA	TRBV4-2	TRBJ1-2	TRBD1	TGTGCCAGCAGCTTAAGTCCCGGGACAGGGAAAGAGAGGTCGGGCTACACCTTC	CASSLSPGTGKERSGYTF
NA	TRBV27	TRBJ2-7	TRBD1	TGTGCCAGCAGCCTCCTTGGACAGGGACTCATGGGCGAGCAGTACTTC	CASSLLGQGLMGEQYF
NA	TRBV12-5	TRBJ2-7	TRBD1	TGTGCTAGTGACCCGGGACAGGGGGCCTCCTACGAGCAGTACTTC	CASDPGQGASYEQYF
NA	TRBV28	TRBJ1-1	NA	TGTGCCAGCAGTTTAGCGGGGGTCACTGAAGCTTTCTTT	CASSLAGVTEAFF
NA	TRBV4-3	TRBJ2-3	TRBD2	TGCGCCAGCAGCTTAGCGGGGCGGGGCACAGATACGCAGTATTTT	CASSLAGRGTDTQYF
NA	TRBV5-4	TRBJ1-1	NA	TGTGCCCTCCGTGCTAGCATGAACACTGAAGCTTTCTTT	CALRASMNTEAFF
NA	TRBV20-1	TRBJ2-7	NA	TGCAGTGCTAGAGATGTGCAGGAACAGTACTTC	CSARDVQEQYF
NA	TRBV28	TRBJ2-5	NA	TGTGCCAGCAGTCCACAGGGTTTCTCTACAGAGACCCAGTACTTC	CASSPQGFSTETQYF
once	TRBV6-5	TRBJ1-1	NA	TGTGCCAGCAGCCCCTTTCGGCGGTTGAACACTGAAGCTTTCTTT	CASSPFRRLNTEAFF
NA	TRBV18	TRBJ2-1	NA	TGTGCCAGCTCAGAGACAGGTCAGCCTCACAATGAGCAGTTCTTC	CASSETGQPHNEQFF
NA	TRBV4-1	TRBJ2-5	TRBD2	TGCGCCAGCAGCCAAAATAGCGGGAGAAACCAAGAGACCCAGTACTTC	CASSQNSGRNQETQYF
NA	TRBV5-6	TRBJ2-3	NA	TGTGCCAGCAGCCTCAGGGCGGCAACAGATACGCAGTATTTT	CASSLRAATDTQYF
few	TRBV7-9	TRBJ2-1	NA	TGTGCCAGCAGCTTATCGGGAGATGAGCAGTTCTTC	CASSLSGDEQFF
NA	TRBV25-1	TRBJ1-5	NA	TGTGCCAGCTCCCCCAATCCAGGCAGTAGCAATCAGCCCCAGCATTTT	CASSPNPGSSNQPQHF
few	TRBV10-1	TRBJ1-1	NA	TGCGCCAGCAGTGAGTCTCCGGGGAATTCTGAAGCTTTCTTT	CASSESPGNSEAFF
NA	TRBV4-2	TRBJ2-3	NA	TGTGCCAGCAGCCCCGGGACAAGCACAGATACGCAGTATTTT	CASSPGTSTDTQYF
NA	TRBV2	TRBJ2-5	NA	TGTGCCAGCAGGACCGCGGCATGGGAGACCCAGTACTTC	CASRTAAWETQYF
NA	TRBV6-1	TRBJ2-7	TRBD1	TGTGCCAGCAGTGAAGGTTCCGGACAGGGATCCAACGAGCAGTACTTC	CASSEGSGQGSNEQYF
once	TRBV11-3	TRBJ2-1	TRBD2	TGTGCCAGCAGCTTAAGGGGGCGGGGGACTAGCGGGAGAAATGAGCAGTTCTTC	CASSLRGRGTSGRNEQFF
once	TRBV7-9	TRBJ1-1	TRBD1	TGTGCCAGCAGCTTAGAAACAGGGGGTGACACTGAAGCTTTCTTT	CASSLETGGDTEAFF
NA	TRBV27	TRBJ2-7	TRBD2	TGTGCCAGCACCCTTAGGAGCGGGACGACTTTAAGGCCTCCCGGCGAGCAGTACTTC	CASTLRSGTTLRPPGEQYF
NA	TRBV6-5	TRBJ1-1	NA	TGTGCCAGCAGTAGACAACAGGGTGGAGAGACTGAAGCTTTCTTT	CASSRQQGGETEAFF
once	TRBV6-5	TRBJ1-1	NA	TGTGCCAGCAGTTATCAAAGGACAGTGAACACTGAAGCTTTCTTT	CASSYQRTVNTEAFF
NA	TRBV6-1	TRBJ2-7	NA	TGTGCCAGCAGACAGGGCTCCTACGAGCAGTACTTC	CASRQGSYEQYF
NA	TRBV19	TRBJ2-1	TRBD1	TGTGCCAGTAGTATATCCGGGACAGGGTACCATGAGCAGTTCTTC	CASSISGTGYHEQFF
NA	TRBV19	TRBJ2-2	TRBD2	TGTGCCAGTAGTATGGATAGGACTAGCGGGAAGCTGTTTTTT	CASSMDRTSGKLFF
few	TRBV5-4	TRBJ2-7	NA	TGTGCCAGCAGCTTTTTTGTCGGAGACGAGCAGTACTTC	CASSFFVGDEQYF
many	TRBV19	TRBJ1-5	NA	TGTGCCAGTAGTATCGGACAGTCCCGCAATCAGCCCCAGCATTTT	CASSIGQSRNQPQHF
few	TRBV27	TRBJ1-1	NA	TGTGCCAGCAGTTTAACCCCGGCGGGAGACACGGCTTTCTTT	CASSLTPAGDTAFF
NA	TRBV5-5	TRBJ2-3	TRBD2	TGTGCCAGCAGCTCTTGGACTAGCGGGGAAACGCAGTATTTT	CASSSWTSGETQYF
NA	TRBV27	TRBJ2-3	TRBD2	TGTGCCAGCAGTTCAAAACCGGGACTAACGCAGTATTTT	CASSSKPGLTQYF
NA	TRBV9	TRBJ1-5	TRBD1	TGTGCCAGCAGCGTAGGGGTGGACAGGAGGAATCAGCCCCAGCATTTT	CASSVGVDRRNQPQHF
NA	TRBV19	TRBJ2-1	NA	TGTGCCAGTAGTATCACGGTTGTAAACCGAAATGAGCAGTTCTTC	CASSITVVNRNEQFF
NA	TRBV9	TRBJ2-5	NA	TGTGCCAGCAGCGTAGGGCAGCAAGAGACCCAGTACTTC	CASSVGQQETQYF
NA	TRBV9	TRBJ2-2	TRBD1	TGTGCCAGCAGCCCCGGGGTGGACAGGCGGAACGGGGAGCTGTTTTTT	CASSPGVDRRNGELFF
NA	TRBV30	TRBJ2-7	NA	TGTGCCTGGAGTTTAGCGTACGAGCAGTACTTC	CAWSLAYEQYF
NA	TRBV18	TRBJ2-3	NA	TGTGCCAGCTCACCAAAGGATCCGGGTTCGGCGACTCGCACAGATACGCAGTATTTT	CASSPKDPGSATRTDTQYF
NA	TRBV30	TRBJ2-1	NA	TGTGCCTGGACAGGGCGGTCCAGCAATGAGCAGTTCTTC	CAWTGRSSNEQFF
NA	TRBV11-2	TRBJ2-4	TRBD2	TGTGCCAGCAGCTTAGATCCCGGACTAGCGGGGGCCCCTCTGAAAAACATTCAGTACTTC	CASSLDPGLAGAPLKNIQYF